Each of the 5 T cell receptor beta chains below was sequenced from the same sample in a study of cytomegalovirus exposure and HLA in healthy donors. With 60 Vbeta and 13 Jbeta primers, the PCR was carried out. The data were produced by immunoSEQ multiplex PCR, yet TCRdb's version contains in-frame clones alone and is incomplete. This table has 200,000 or so clones, roughly 83% appearing once. Source material: PBMCs. These receptors originate from a girl aged 5-17 years in good health and CMV-seronegative.

The chain couples TRBV30 to TRBJ2-1; possibly TRBD2 for D (6 bases). V shed 2 bases and J shed 4 bases, with 15 bases lying between them. Germline V CDR1 and CDR2: GTSNPN, SVGIG (reference sequence). The CDR3 runs 15 residues. The CDR3 nucleotides are TGTGCCTGGAGTCCCACGACTAGGCTTTACAATGAGCAGTTCTTC. Encoded protein: CAWSPTTRLYNEQFF. The complete variable domain, with remaining parts taken from reference TRBV30 and TRBJ2-1, reads SQTIHQWPATLVQPVGSPLSLECTVEGTSNPNLYWYRQAAGRGLQLLFYSVGIGQISSEVPQNLSASRPQDRQFILSSKKLLLSDSGFYLCAWSPTTRLYNEQFFGPGTRLTVL.

The chain is built from TRBV7-9 and TRBJ2-7; TRBD1 matches at 7 bases. The CDR3 totals 14 residues. V gave up 7 bases and J gave up 6 bases; unmatched junction bases: 12. Per germline, CDR1 SEHNR and CDR2 FQNEAQ (reference sequence). CDR3 nucleotides: TGTGCCAGCAACCTACAGGGGTTAGGGAGCGAGCAGTACTTC. This translates into CASNLQGLGSEQYF.

The V gene is TRBV28, the J gene TRBJ2-7; 8 bases line up with TRBD1. The CDR3 is 14 amino acids. V dropped 7 bases and J dropped 2; count of bases not matched to a gene: 7. Germline loops: CDR1 MDHEN, CDR2 SYDVKM. The DNA of the CDR3 is TGTGCCAGCATCCCGGGACAGGTTACCTACGAGCAGTACTTC. It is translated as CASIPGQVTYEQYF.

A few counts support this clone. This sequence joins TRBV5-1 and TRBJ1-1; TRBD1 aligns across 10 bases. J lost 5 bases, V lost 0 bases, and 7 bases had no gene match. The germline V gene encodes CDR1 SGHRS and CDR2 YFSETQ. CDR3 length: 16 amino acids. The DNA for the CDR3 is TGCGCCAGCAGCTTGGTTGTAGGGACAGGGGAGACTGAAGCTTTCTTT. Translated, it gives CASSLVVGTGETEAFF.

There are a few counts of this clone. The chain employs TRBV7-9 and TRBJ1-1; tentative D call: TRBD1 (5 bases). With 5 bases removed from V and 4 bases from J, the gap between germline ends came to 17 bases. The CDR3 sequence is 15 residues long. The germline gives CDR1 SEHNR, CDR2 FQNEAQ (reference sequence). The DNA for the CDR3 is TGTGCCAGCAGCCCACATCGCGGGGGGGGCACTGAAGCTTTCTTT. This codes for CASSPHRGGGTEAFF.